This T cell receptor (beta chain) was recovered during a study of T cells in Graves' hyperthyroidism and ophthalmopathy. Study-level points and caveats: Model output signaled ophthalmopathy a median 6.5 months ahead of onset.

Amplification of TCR beta CDR3 regions was performed using RNA transcripts as template. HTBI primers were used for first-round RT-PCR of the TCR CDR3. TCRdb re-derived calls from the multiplex PCR reads in MiXCR, one entry per CDR3 protein. This sample carries fewer than 550,000 distinct CDR3 sequences, roughly a quarter of them seen once, and the ten largest clones take around 11%. This clonotype was seen repeatedly, ten times or more. Its specificity is unknown. Germline V lookup: CDR1 SQVTM, CDR2 ANQGSEA. The germline V and J ends were trimmed by 2 bases and 3 bases, with 10 bases remaining between them. This CDR3 has 13 amino acids.

This sequence originates from a young woman with Graves' ophthalmopathy. The sequenced sample was blood. The chain couples TRBV29-1 to TRBJ2-5; D is possibly TRBD1 (6 bases). The DNA of the CDR3 is TGCAGCGTTGAACCCGGGGACAAAGAGACCCAGTACTTC. This encodes CSVEPGDKETQYF.